This TCR beta chain came from a study of identical twins. TCRdb reprocessed the 5' RACE reads with MiXCR, giving one entry per CDR3 protein. This table has around 240,000 distinct CDR3 sequences, around 6.6% appearing once. This clonotype showed up just a few times. The sample was also reused in another study, on yellow fever vaccine responses in identical twins.

The source is a woman between 18 and 29 years old in good health. Sequencing was done on a sample of memory (CD45RO+) T cells sorted from blood.

CDR3 DNA: TGTGCCAGCAGTTCCCGGTGGGGGGAAACCTACGAGCAGTACTTC. This gives the protein CASSSRWGETYEQYF. The rearrangement joins TRBV12-3 or TRBV12-4 to TRBJ2-7; tentatively, D is TRBD2 (6 bases). CDR3 length: 15 residues. V gave up 4 bases and J gave up 2 bases, with 15 bases separating them.